Presented here are 12 T cell receptor beta chains from one specimen sequenced in a study of early T cells in non-severe SARS-CoV-2 infection. TCRdb re-analysed the 5' RACE reads in MiXCR, keeping a single row per CDR3 protein. The repertoire consists of around 99,000 distinct CDR3 sequences, with around 16% occurring once and the leading ten covering 4.5% to 6%. The sample in question was whole blood, obtained at baseline. Source of these receptors: an adult who was a healthcare worker with PCR-confirmed SARS-CoV-2 infection or an uninfected control (not recorded which).

In its sample, this clonotype was seen a few times. The J gene is TRBJ2-2, the V gene TRBV28; 7 nucleotides align to TRBD2. With 5 bases clipped from V and 6 bases from J, the junction kept 12 bases outside the gene matches. The CDR3 is 16 residues long. Germline V gene sequence: CDR1 MDHEN, CDR2 SYDVKM. Here the CDR3 DNA reads TGTGCCAGCAGTATCCCGCCGTGGCGGGAGTCCGGGGAGCTGTTTTTT. Its protein product is CASSIPPWRESGELFF.

J is TRBJ1-4 and V is TRBV7-9, with TRBD1 as a possible D gene (5 bases). Germline V gene data show CDR1 as SEHNR and CDR2 as FQNEAQ (reference sequence). The CDR3 has 16 amino acids. V lost 5 bases and J lost 8, with 21 bases in between. The CDR3 sequence is CASSPRVGGCGEKLFF. Here the CDR3 DNA reads TGTGCCAGCAGCCCCAGGGTTGGCGGATGTGGGGAAAAACTGTTTTTT.

The chain is built from TRBV7-9 and TRBJ2-1; 12 bases are shared with TRBD2. V lost 4 bases and J lost 6; bases outside the gene matches: 10. Germline values: CDR1 SEHNR, CDR2 FQNEAQ (reference sequence). The CDR3 totals 17 residues. CDR3 sequence reads: CASSSRLAGEIFNEQFF. DNA of the CDR3: TGTGCCAGCAGCTCCCGACTAGCGGGAGAGATTTTCAATGAGCAGTTCTTC.

The chain uses TRBV5-1 and TRBJ1-1; possible D gene TRBD1, 5 bases. Germline V CDR1 and CDR2: SGHRS, YFSETQ. CDR3 length: 15 amino acids. Trimming removed 4 bases at V and 3 bases at J, with 16 bases between. In DNA, the CDR3 is TGCGCCAGCAGCGAAGGCCCCACGGGGGACACTGAAGCTTTCTTT. Translating gives CASSEGPTGDTEAFF.

The rearrangement links TRBV19 to TRBJ2-7; D gene uncertain. Per the germline V gene, CDR1 is LNHDA and CDR2 is SQIVND (reference sequence). V shed 3 bases and J shed 6 bases, with 9 bases lying between them. The CDR3 extends over 12 amino acids. CDR3 nucleotides: TGTGCCAGTAGTATCCACCTCGGCGAGCAGTACTTC. It is translated as CASSIHLGEQYF.

V usage is TRBV9 and J usage is TRBJ2-5, with TRBD2 identical over 10 bases. The V gene's germline CDR1 is SGDLS and CDR2 YYNGEE. The V gene end was trimmed by 3 bases and the J gene end by 4 bases; junction bases not matched to a gene: 3. The CDR3 consists of 14 residues. CDR3 protein: CASSAAGGAETQYF. CDR3 sequence (DNA): TGTGCCAGCAGCGCAGCGGGAGGGGCAGAGACCCAGTACTTC.

V and J are TRBV7-9 and TRBJ2-7; D gene uncertain. The germline V gene has CDR1 SEHNR and CDR2 FQNEAQ (reference sequence). There are 15 residues in the CDR3. V was pared by 5 bases and J by 2 bases, with 16 bases between. CDR3 residues: CASSLDLYPPYEQYF. The CDR3 nucleotides are TGTGCCAGCAGCCTAGACCTTTATCCCCCCTACGAGCAGTACTTC.

This rearrangement joins TRBV30 to TRBJ2-7, with 7 positions matching TRBD2. This CDR3 spans 13 amino acids. V shed 1 base, J shed 3 bases, and the junction held 3 bases outside the gene matches. The germline V gene has CDR1 GTSNPN and CDR2 SVGIG (reference sequence). The chain's CDR3 is CAWSGDYLYEQYF. The CDR3 coding sequence is TGTGCCTGGAGTGGGGACTACCTCTACGAGCAGTACTTC.

This clonotype was recorded a few times. The rearrangement joins TRBV3-1 to TRBJ1-2; D call uncertain. The germline gives CDR1 LGHDT, CDR2 YNNKEL (reference sequence). Trimming stripped 0 bases from V and 4 bases from J, with 6 bases between. The CDR3 covers 13 residues. The CDR3 region is CASSQEGLYGYTF. DNA for the CDR3: TGTGCCAGCAGCCAAGAGGGCCTCTATGGCTACACCTTC.

In this sample, this clonotype turned up a few times. V usage is TRBV20-1 and J usage is TRBJ1-4, with unresolved D. V was shortened by 5 bases and J by 1 base, with 2 bases between the two germline ends. CDR3 length equals 11 residues. CDR1 is DFQATT, CDR2 SNEGSKA, per germline (reference sequence). This CDR3 reads CSAETNEKLFF. The CDR3 nucleotides are TGCAGTGCTGAAACTAATGAAAAACTGTTTTTT.

This clonotype was picked up one time. The V and J genes are TRBV2 and TRBJ1-2, with unresolved D. V gave up 0 bases and J gave up 6 bases, with 8 bases separating them. CDR3 length: 13 residues. Germline assignment: CDR1 SNHLY and CDR2 FYNNEI. The DNA for the CDR3 is TGTGCCAGCAGTGAAGCGCGCAGACATGGCTACACCTTC. Translating it yields CASSEARRHGYTF.

This clonotype has just a few counts. V usage is TRBV7-8 and J usage is TRBJ2-5, with 8 nucleotides matching TRBD2. J gave up 2 bases and V 5 bases, and 7 bases lay outside the gene matches. The CDR3 length is 15 residues. Germline CDR1 is SGHVS and CDR2 is FQNEAQ. As DNA, the CDR3 is TGTGCCAGCAGCGGACGTAGCGGGACTCAAGAGACCCAGTACTTC. As protein: CASSGRSGTQETQYF. The entire variable domain, with the rest obtained from reference TRBV7-8 and TRBJ2-5, is as follows: GAGVSQSPRYKVAKRGQDVALRCDPISGHVSLFWYQQALGQGPEFLTYFQNEAQLDKSGLPSDRFFAERPEGSVSTLKIQRTQQEDSAVYLCASSGRSGTQETQYFGPGTRLLVL.